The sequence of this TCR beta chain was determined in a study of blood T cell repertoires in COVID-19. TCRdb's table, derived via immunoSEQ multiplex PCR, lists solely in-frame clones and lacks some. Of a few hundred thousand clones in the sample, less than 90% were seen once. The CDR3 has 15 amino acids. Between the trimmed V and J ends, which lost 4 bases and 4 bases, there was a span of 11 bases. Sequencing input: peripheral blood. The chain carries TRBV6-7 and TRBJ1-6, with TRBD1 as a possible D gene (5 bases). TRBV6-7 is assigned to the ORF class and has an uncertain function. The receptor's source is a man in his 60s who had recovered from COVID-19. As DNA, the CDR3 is TGTGCCAGCAGTTTGGCGGGGGTATATAATTCACCCCTCCACTTT. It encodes CASSLAGVYNSPLHF.